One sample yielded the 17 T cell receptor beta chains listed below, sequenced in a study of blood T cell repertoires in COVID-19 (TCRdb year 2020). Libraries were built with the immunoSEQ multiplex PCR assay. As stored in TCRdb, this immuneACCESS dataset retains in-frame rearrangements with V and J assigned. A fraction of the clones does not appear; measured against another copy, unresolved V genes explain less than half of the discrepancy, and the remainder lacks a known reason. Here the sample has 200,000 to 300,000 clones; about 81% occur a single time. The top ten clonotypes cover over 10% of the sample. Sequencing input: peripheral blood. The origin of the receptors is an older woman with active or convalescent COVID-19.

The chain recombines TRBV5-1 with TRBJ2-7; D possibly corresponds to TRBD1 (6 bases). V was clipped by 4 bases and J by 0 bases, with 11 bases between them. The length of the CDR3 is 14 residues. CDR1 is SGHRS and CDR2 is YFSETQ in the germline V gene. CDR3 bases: TGCGCCAGCAGCAGGGACATAAACTCCTACGAGCAGTACTTC. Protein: CASSRDINSYEQYF.

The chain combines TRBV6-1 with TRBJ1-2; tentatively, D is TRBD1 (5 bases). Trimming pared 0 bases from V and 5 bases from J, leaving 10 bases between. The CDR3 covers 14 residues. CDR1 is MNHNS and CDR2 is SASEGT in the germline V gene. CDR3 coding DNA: TGTGCCAGCAGTGAAGCGTTGGGACTTTATGGCTACACCTTC. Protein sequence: CASSEALGLYGYTF.

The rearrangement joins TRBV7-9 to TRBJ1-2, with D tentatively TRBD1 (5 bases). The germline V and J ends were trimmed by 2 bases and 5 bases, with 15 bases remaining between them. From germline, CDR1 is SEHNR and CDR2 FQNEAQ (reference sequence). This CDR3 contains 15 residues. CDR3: CASSLSIGQGYGYTF. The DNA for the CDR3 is TGTGCCAGCAGCTTAAGTATCGGTCAGGGTTATGGCTACACCTTC.

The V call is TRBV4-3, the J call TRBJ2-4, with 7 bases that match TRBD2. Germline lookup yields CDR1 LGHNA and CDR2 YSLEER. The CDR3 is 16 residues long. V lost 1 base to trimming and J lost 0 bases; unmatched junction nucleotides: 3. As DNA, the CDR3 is TGCGCCAGCAGCCAAGGGGGAGGGAGAGCCAAAAACATTCAGTACTTC. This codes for CASSQGGGRAKNIQYF.

The CDR3 is CAISESLLSGNQPQHF. For the CDR3, the DNA is TGTGCCATCAGTGAGTCCCTTCTGAGTGGCAATCAGCCCCAGCATTTT. The chain is built from TRBV10-3 and TRBJ1-5; D call uncertain. Trimming removed 0 bases at V and 2 bases at J, with 11 bases between. CDR1 and CDR2 from the germline V gene are ENHRY and SYGVKD. This CDR3 comprises 16 residues.

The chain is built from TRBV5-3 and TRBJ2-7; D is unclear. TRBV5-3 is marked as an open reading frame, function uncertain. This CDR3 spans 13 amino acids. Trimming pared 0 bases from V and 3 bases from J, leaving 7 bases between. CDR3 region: CARSLASYYEQYF. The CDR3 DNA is TGTGCCAGAAGCTTGGCGAGTTACTACGAGCAGTACTTC.

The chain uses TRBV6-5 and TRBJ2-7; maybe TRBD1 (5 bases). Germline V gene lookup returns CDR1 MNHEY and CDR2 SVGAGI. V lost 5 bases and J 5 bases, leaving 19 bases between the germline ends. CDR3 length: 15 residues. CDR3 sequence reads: CASSRTPQPLNEQYF. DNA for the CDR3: TGTGCCAGCAGTCGGACACCTCAGCCCTTAAACGAGCAGTACTTC.

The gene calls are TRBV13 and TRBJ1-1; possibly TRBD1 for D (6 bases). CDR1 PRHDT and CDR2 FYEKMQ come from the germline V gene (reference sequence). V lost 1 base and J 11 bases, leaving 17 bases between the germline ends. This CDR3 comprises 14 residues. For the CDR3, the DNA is TGTGCCAGCAGCTTAGAAGGCCTTACAGGGCGGGCTTTCTTT. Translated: CASSLEGLTGRAFF.

This CDR3 is CASIPTGSPMRGYTF. CDR3 bases: TGTGCCAGCATCCCGACAGGGTCCCCTATGAGGGGCTACACCTTC. This rearrangement joins TRBV7-8 to TRBJ1-2, with 7 bases fitting TRBD1. J gave up 8 bases and V 7 bases, and 16 bases lay outside the gene matches. Germline assignment: CDR1 SGHVS and CDR2 FQNEAQ. The CDR3 totals 15 residues.

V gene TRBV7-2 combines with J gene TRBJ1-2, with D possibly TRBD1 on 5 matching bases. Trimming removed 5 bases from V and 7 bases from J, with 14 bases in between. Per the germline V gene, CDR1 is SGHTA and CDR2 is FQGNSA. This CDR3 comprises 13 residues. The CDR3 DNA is TGTGCCAGCAGCCAGACAGAACTATCTGGCTACACCTTC. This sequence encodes CASSQTELSGYTF.

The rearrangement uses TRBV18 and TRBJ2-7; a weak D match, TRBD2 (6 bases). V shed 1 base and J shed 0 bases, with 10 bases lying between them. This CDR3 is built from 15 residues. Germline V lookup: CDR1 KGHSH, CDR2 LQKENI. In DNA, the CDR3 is TGTGCCAGCTCACCACGGGAGGTCAGCTCCTACGAGCAGTACTTC. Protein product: CASSPREVSSYEQYF.

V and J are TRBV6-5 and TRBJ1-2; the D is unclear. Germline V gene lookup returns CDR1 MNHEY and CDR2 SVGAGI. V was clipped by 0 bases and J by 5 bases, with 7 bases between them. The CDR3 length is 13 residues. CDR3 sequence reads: CASSYSIEYGYTF. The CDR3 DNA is TGTGCCAGCAGTTACTCGATTGAGTATGGCTACACCTTC.

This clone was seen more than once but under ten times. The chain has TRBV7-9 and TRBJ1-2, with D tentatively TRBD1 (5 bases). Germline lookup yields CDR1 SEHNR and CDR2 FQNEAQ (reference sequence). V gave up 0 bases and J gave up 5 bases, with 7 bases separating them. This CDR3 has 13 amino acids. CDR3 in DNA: TGTGCCAGCAGCTTAGCCAGGGATTATGGCTACACCTTC. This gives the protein CASSLARDYGYTF.

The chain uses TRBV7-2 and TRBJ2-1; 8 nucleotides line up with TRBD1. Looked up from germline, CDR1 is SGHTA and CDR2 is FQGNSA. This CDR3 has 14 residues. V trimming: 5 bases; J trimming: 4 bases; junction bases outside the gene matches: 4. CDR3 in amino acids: CASSPWTGYNEQFF. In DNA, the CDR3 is TGTGCCAGCAGCCCATGGACAGGGTACAATGAGCAGTTCTTC.

CDR3 amino acids: CATSRDRAGGLSGNTIYF. CDR3 coding DNA: TGTGCCACCAGCAGAGATCGGGCAGGGGGCCTCTCTGGAAACACCATATATTTT. The rearrangement uses TRBV15 and TRBJ1-3, with 8 bases identical to TRBD1. CDR1 LNHNV and CDR2 YYDKDF come from the germline V gene (reference sequence). The CDR3 is made up of 18 amino acids. V lost 0 bases to trimming and J lost 0 bases; unmatched junction nucleotides: 7.

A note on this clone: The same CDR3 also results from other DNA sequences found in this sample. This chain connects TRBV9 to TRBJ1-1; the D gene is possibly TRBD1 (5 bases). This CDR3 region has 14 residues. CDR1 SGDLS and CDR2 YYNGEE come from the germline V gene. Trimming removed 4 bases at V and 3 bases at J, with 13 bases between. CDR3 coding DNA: TGTGCCAGCAGCCCCCCAGGGTTGGACACTGAAGCTTTCTTT. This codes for CASSPPGLDTEAFF.

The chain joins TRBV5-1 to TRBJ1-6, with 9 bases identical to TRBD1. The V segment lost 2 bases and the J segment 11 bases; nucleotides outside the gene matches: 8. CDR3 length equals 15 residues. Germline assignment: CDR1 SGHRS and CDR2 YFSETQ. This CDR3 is CASSFSGTGTPPLHF. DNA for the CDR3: TGCGCCAGCAGCTTTTCCGGGACAGGGACCCCACCCCTCCACTTT.